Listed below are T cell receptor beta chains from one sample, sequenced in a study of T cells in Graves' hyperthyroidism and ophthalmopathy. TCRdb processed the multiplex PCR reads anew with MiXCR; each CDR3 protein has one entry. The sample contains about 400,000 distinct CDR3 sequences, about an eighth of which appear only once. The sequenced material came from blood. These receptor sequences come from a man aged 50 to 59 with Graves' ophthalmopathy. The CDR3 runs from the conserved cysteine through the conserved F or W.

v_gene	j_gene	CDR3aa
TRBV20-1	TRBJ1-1	CSARDPLLRKNTEAFF
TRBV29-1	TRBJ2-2	CSVDATNTGELFF
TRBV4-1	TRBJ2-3	CASSQVGLGTDTQYF
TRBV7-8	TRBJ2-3	CASSTSDTDTQYF
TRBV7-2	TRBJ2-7	CASSLPRRLDEQYF
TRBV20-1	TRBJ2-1	CSARDWTAIDEQFF
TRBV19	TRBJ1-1	CASRDRAFSVEAFF
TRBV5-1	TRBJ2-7	CASSNRTQYTRQYF
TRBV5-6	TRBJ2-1	CASRTYGQLAGGPYNEQFF
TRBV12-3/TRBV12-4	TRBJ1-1	CASSSSARQNTEAFF
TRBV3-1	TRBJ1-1	CASSHQGMNTEAFF
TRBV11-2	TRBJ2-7	CASSLAGGLTYEQYF